This T cell receptor (beta chain) was captured by sequencing in a study of cytomegalovirus exposure and HLA in healthy donors. Study-level points and caveats: What a later analysis showed was that several of the most significant clusters appeared linked to common viral pathogens. The productive fraction for most TCR beta V segments was about 87% or about 30% in an earlier analysis.

About this clone: Its antigen remains unidentified.

With 60 Vbeta and 13 Jbeta primers, the PCR was carried out. Using immunoSEQ multiplex PCR, the repertoire was profiled, and TCRdb retains in-frame clones only, with some absent. Here the sample spans approximately 150,000 clones, roughly 79% being singletons. This CDR3 has 15 residues. The junction had 7 bases not matched to a gene; V was cut back by 6 bases and J by 0 bases. The germline gives CDR1 SGHTA, CDR2 FQGNSA. The specimen was PBMCs. The TCR comes from a woman aged 18-35 years in good health and CMV-seropositive. The chain links TRBV7-2 to TRBJ2-7, with 8 bases identical to TRBD1. The DNA of the CDR3 is TGTGCCAGCAGTTCAGGGGGCCGTAACTCCTACGAGCAGTACTTC. Translated, it gives CASSSGGRNSYEQYF.